A single sample gave rise to the 15 T cell receptor beta chains below, sequenced in a study of shared clonotypes between healthy human individuals. This table comes from immunoSEQ multiplex PCR, and its TCRdb copy is limited to in-frame clones, with some not included. Here the sample spans more than 2 million clones, under 97% being singletons. Sequences were obtained from naive CD4+ T cells sorted from blood. Subset meaning: CD45RA+ positively selected. The receptors were sampled from a man between 18 and 35 years old in good health.

The rearrangement joins TRBV11-2 to TRBJ1-3; D is unclear. Trimming removed 2 bases at V and 0 bases at J, with 14 bases between. Germline V gene data show CDR1 as SGHAT and CDR2 as FQNNGV. CDR3 length equals 17 residues. The CDR3 sequence: CASSLSVGTSSGNTIYF. Here the CDR3 DNA reads TGTGCCAGCAGCTTATCGGTAGGCACAAGCTCTGGAAACACCATATATTTT.

The chain has TRBV5-6 and TRBJ1-5, with a weak D call TRBD1 (6 bases). This CDR3 is built from 15 residues. Trimming stripped 0 bases from V and 3 bases from J, with 10 bases between. Germline V CDR1 and CDR2: SGHDT, YYEEEE. The CDR3 spells CASSLGGGHNQPQHF. The DNA for the CDR3 is TGTGCCAGCAGCTTGGGAGGGGGGCACAATCAGCCCCAGCATTTT.

The V gene is TRBV27, the J gene TRBJ2-1, with 11 bases aligning to TRBD1. Germline V gene sequence: CDR1 MNHEY, CDR2 SMNVEV (reference sequence). This CDR3 region has 13 residues. V gave up 8 bases and J gave up 10 bases; unmatched junction bases: 7. CDR3 coding DNA: TGTGCCAGCCGGAGGACAGGGGGCTTGGAGCAGTTCTTC. It is translated as CASRRTGGLEQFF.

A word on this clone: Additional DNA sequences in this sample encode the identical CDR3. The chain has TRBV6-1 and TRBJ2-3, with D unclear. Germline-derived CDR1 and CDR2 are MNHNS and SASEGT. CDR3 length: 12 amino acids. Trimming removed 4 bases at V and 2 bases at J, with 4 bases between. CDR3 coding DNA: TGTGCCAGCAGTGTAAACACAGATACGCAGTATTTT. Amino acids: CASSVNTDTQYF.

The genes are TRBV19 and TRBJ2-1; tentatively, D is TRBD1 (6 bases). This CDR3 comprises 14 residues. Germline CDR1 reads LNHDA; CDR2 reads SQIVND (reference sequence). V was trimmed by 10 bases and J by 2 bases, leaving 15 bases between them. The CDR3: CATSKGGTYNEQFF. CDR3 in DNA: TGTGCCACTTCAAAAGGGGGTACCTACAATGAGCAGTTCTTC.

V gene TRBV5-4 combines with J gene TRBJ2-6; 10 positions match TRBD2. V dropped 3 bases and J dropped 0; count of bases not matched to a gene: 3. Germline CDR1 is SGHNT and CDR2 is YYREEE (reference sequence). There are 17 residues in the CDR3. The CDR3: CASSSLAGVSGANVLTF. The CDR3 DNA follows: TGTGCCAGCAGCTCCCTAGCGGGGGTCTCTGGGGCCAACGTCCTGACTTTC.

The genes are TRBV10-1 and TRBJ2-7, with D uncertain. With 0 bases removed from V and 7 bases from J, the gap between germline ends came to 4 bases. Germline V lookup: CDR1 WNHNN, CDR2 SYGVQD (reference sequence). The CDR3 loop spans 11 amino acids. CDR3 nucleotides: TGCGCCAGCAGTGAGTCGCGGGAGCAGTACTTC. Its protein product is CASSESREQYF.

A word on this clone: Other DNA variants within this sample encode the same CDR3. The chain uses TRBV18 and TRBJ1-2, with a possible D match to TRBD1 (5 bases). V dropped 3 bases and J dropped 4 bases, with 12 bases sitting between them. This CDR3 has 14 residues. Germline V gene data show CDR1 as KGHSH and CDR2 as LQKENI. As DNA, the CDR3 is TGTGCCAGCTCACCGGAGGGGCAGGGCTATGGCTACACCTTC. Translation gives CASSPEGQGYGYTF.

The count of this clone is one. This chain's CDR3 is CAAIVVRGYDSPLHF. CDR3 in DNA: TGTGCCGCAATTGTTGTCAGGGGTTACGATTCACCCCTCCACTTT. This chain connects TRBV30 to TRBJ1-6, with TRBD1 as a possible D gene (6 bases). The CDR3 has 15 residues. V was clipped by 8 bases and J by 8 bases, with 22 bases between them. Germline values: CDR1 GTSNPN, CDR2 SVGIG (reference sequence).

The gene calls are TRBV4-3 and TRBJ1-2; D uncertain. The CDR3 has 13 residues. CDR1 LGHNA and CDR2 YSLEER come from the germline V gene. Trimming left V 1 base short and J 0 bases short, with 3 bases between. The CDR3, as DNA: TGCGCCAGCAGCCAAGGACCTAACTATGGCTACACCTTC. Translating gives CASSQGPNYGYTF.

V is TRBV10-3 and J is TRBJ1-5, with TRBD1 matching 7 bases. CDR3 length: 13 residues. Germline V gene sequence: CDR1 ENHRY, CDR2 SYGVKD. The V segment lost 6 bases and the J segment 5 bases; nucleotides outside the gene matches: 4. CDR3 coding DNA: TGTGCCATCAGAAACAGGGGTGATCAGCCCCAGCATTTT. It codes for CAIRNRGDQPQHF.

As concerns this clone: Additional DNA sequences in this sample encode the identical CDR3. The chain is built from TRBV18 and TRBJ2-7; possible D gene TRBD2, 5 bases. The V end was cut by 0 bases, the J end by 2 bases, with 8 bases between. The CDR3 loop spans 14 amino acids. Germline CDR1 reads KGHSH; CDR2 reads LQKENI. The CDR3 loop reads CASSPPSGTYEQYF. The DNA of the CDR3 is TGTGCCAGCTCACCACCGTCGGGGACCTACGAGCAGTACTTC. Full variable domain (remainder filled in from reference TRBV18 and TRBJ2-7): NAGVMQNPRHLVRRRGQEARLRCSPMKGHSHVYWYRQLPEEGLKFMVYLQKENIIDESGMPKERFSAEFPKEGPSILRIQQVVRGDSAAYFCASSPPSGTYEQYFGPGTRLTVT.

This clone was seen once. The rearrangement uses TRBV6-5 and TRBJ1-1; a possible D gene is TRBD1 (5 bases). Germline V gene data show CDR1 as MNHEY and CDR2 as SVGAGI. There are 11 residues in the CDR3. V was shortened by 8 bases and J by 7 bases, with 11 bases between the two germline ends. The CDR3 protein is CASHRGVEAFF. DNA for the CDR3: TGTGCCAGCCATAGAGGGGTTGAAGCTTTCTTT.

The chain recombines TRBV6-6 with TRBJ2-7; possible D gene TRBD2, 5 bases. V shed 6 bases and J shed 0 bases, with 15 bases lying between them. The CDR3 has 15 amino acids. The germline V gene encodes CDR1 MNHNY and CDR2 SVGAGI (reference sequence). Here the CDR3 reads CASSSGARDSYEQYF. CDR3 bases: TGTGCCAGCAGCTCCGGTGCGAGGGACTCCTACGAGCAGTACTTC.

The chain combines TRBV19 with TRBJ1-1; the D is unclear. Between the trimmed V and J ends, which lost 3 bases and 3 bases, there was a span of 11 bases. The CDR3 is 14 residues long. Germline lookup yields CDR1 LNHDA and CDR2 SQIVND (reference sequence). CDR3 residues: CASSITGSYTEAFF. The CDR3, as DNA: TGTGCCAGTAGTATCACGGGGTCGTACACTGAAGCTTTCTTT.